This T cell receptor beta chain originates from a study of OX40 agonist ivuxolimab in advanced cancers. Study-wide background: Patients treated during dose escalation were battling hepatocellular carcinoma, melanoma, renal cell or head and neck cancer. At around 81% male, the cohort had a mean age of about 60 years, ranging from about 20 to 79.

Findings and limits, study-wide: Normalized T-cell clonal expansion was also low in some nonresponders. At 0.1 to 3.0 mg/kg and by week 6, clonal expansion occurred in CD4+ and CD8+ blood T cells.

Clones were read by immunoSEQ multiplex PCR, and TCRdb kept only the in-frame ones, dropping some. This table has roughly 90,000 clones, about 85% appearing once. Germline-derived CDR1 and CDR2 are MNHNY and SVGAGI (reference sequence). The CDR3 spans 14 residues. V dropped 6 bases and J dropped 0 bases, with 9 bases sitting between them. Remarks on this clone: Its antigen is unidentified.

This chain joins TRBV6-6 and TRBJ1-5; D gene uncertain. The receptor was isolated from an adult with an advanced solid tumor such as melanoma, head and neck, liver or kidney cancer. This specimen was CD4+ or CD8+ T cells sorted from blood, taken in a trial of the OX40 agonist ivuxolimab. The chain's CDR3 is CASSLSNSNQPQHF. DNA of the CDR3: TGTGCCAGCAGCCTCAGTAATAGCAATCAGCCCCAGCATTTT.